Below, 27 T cell receptor beta chains from the same sample are listed, as sequenced in a study of blood T cell repertoires in COVID-19 (dated by TCRdb to 2018 to 2020). The library was prepared using the immunoSEQ multiplex PCR assay. TCRdb carries this immuneACCESS record with in-frame sequences only. Its versions omit some clonotypes, under half of them owing to an unresolved V gene in the studies checked, with the rest unexplained. The sample profile shows under 75,000 clones; approximately 92% of them were found once. The ten largest clones take up about 4.6% of the sample. The sample comprised peripheral blood. Receptors were obtained from a middle-aged man with active COVID-19.

V usage is TRBV28 and J usage is TRBJ1-6, with D hard to call. The CDR3 is made up of 17 amino acids. V lost 3 bases, J lost 0 bases, and 12 bases lay in between. Germline V gene lookup returns CDR1 MDHEN and CDR2 SYDVKM. The CDR3 here is CASSFSTASSYNSPLHF. Written as DNA, the CDR3 is TGTGCCAGCAGTTTCTCTACTGCGAGCTCCTATAATTCACCCCTCCACTTT.

The chain recombines TRBV19 with TRBJ2-2, with D possibly TRBD2 on 6 matching bases. Germline lookup yields CDR1 LNHDA and CDR2 SQIVND (reference sequence). Trimming pared 6 bases from V and 1 base from J, leaving 12 bases between. The CDR3 loop spans 15 amino acids. This chain's CDR3 is CASRSQGLNTGELFF. The CDR3, as DNA: TGTGCCAGTAGGAGTCAGGGACTGAACACCGGGGAGCTGTTTTTT.

The chain has TRBV28 and TRBJ2-7; D may be TRBD1 (6 bases). Per the germline V gene, CDR1 is MDHEN and CDR2 is SYDVKM. V lost 6 bases and J lost 5, with 20 bases in between. CDR3 size: 15 residues. CDR3 DNA: TGTGCCAGCAGAACCCCTTACAGGGAAAGTAACGAGCAGTACTTC. The encoded protein is CASRTPYRESNEQYF.

The chain joins TRBV30 to TRBJ1-2; D is ambiguous. The germline V gene encodes CDR1 GTSNPN and CDR2 SVGIG (reference sequence). V lost 2 bases and J 10 bases, leaving 14 bases between the germline ends. The CDR3 spans 12 residues. CDR3 coding DNA: TGTGCCTGGAGTAACCCGGGGTCCCCCTACACCTTC. Its translation: CAWSNPGSPYTF.

The V gene is TRBV7-2, the J gene TRBJ1-1, with D maybe TRBD1 (5 bases). Germline V gene lookup returns CDR1 SGHTA and CDR2 FQGNSA. The ends were cut back, 1 base at V and 6 bases at J, with 9 bases in the middle. This CDR3 comprises 13 residues. In DNA, the CDR3 is TGTGCCAGCAGCTTAGGACAGTGGGCTGAAGCTTTCTTT. This gives the protein CASSLGQWAEAFF.

This clone was counted a single time. This rearrangement joins TRBV6-1 to TRBJ2-5, with TRBD2 matching over 8 bases. The V gene's germline CDR1 is MNHNS and CDR2 SASEGT. The V segment lost 1 base and the J segment 5 bases; nucleotides outside the gene matches: 9. The CDR3 loop spans 16 amino acids. The CDR3 region has the DNA TGTGCCAGCAGTGAAGGGACTAGCTGGGTTGGGGAGACCCAGTACTTC. This translates into CASSEGTSWVGETQYF.

The genes are TRBV5-1 and TRBJ1-5; D perhaps matches TRBD1 (5 bases). The germline V gene encodes CDR1 SGHRS and CDR2 YFSETQ. Trimming cost V 0 bases and J 6 bases, with 10 bases left between them. This CDR3 spans 14 amino acids. The CDR3 sequence is CASSLEAGGQPQHF. The CDR3 DNA sequence: TGCGCCAGCAGCTTGGAGGCGGGGGGTCAGCCCCAGCATTTT.

The rearrangement joins TRBV3-1 (or the pseudogene TRBV3-2) to TRBJ2-1; 7 bases fit TRBD2. Germline-derived CDR1 and CDR2 are LGHDT and YNNKEL (reference sequence). The CDR3 has 14 amino acids. V gave up 4 bases and J gave up 8 bases; unmatched junction bases: 8. CDR3 sequence reads: CASSPGGGVHEQFF. The CDR3 DNA sequence: TGTGCCAGCAGCCCCGGGGGAGGGGTCCATGAGCAGTTCTTC.

The chain carries TRBV3-1 (or the pseudogene TRBV3-2) and TRBJ2-5; tentative D call: TRBD1 (5 bases). Germline CDR1 LGHDT, CDR2 YNNKEL (reference sequence). The CDR3 runs to 13 residues. The V gene lost 3 bases and the J gene lost 2 bases, with 7 bases spanning the gap. DNA for the CDR3: TGTGCCAGCAGCCAGGGGCAACAAGAGACCCAGTACTTC. This codes for CASSQGQQETQYF.

The chain carries TRBV5-8 and TRBJ2-3; D possibly corresponds to TRBD2 (6 bases). The CDR3 totals 15 residues. V lost 0 bases and J 2 bases, leaving 10 bases between the germline ends. Per the germline V gene, CDR1 is SGHTS and CDR2 is YDEGEE. Here the CDR3 reads CASSLGRGDTDTQYF. The CDR3, as DNA: TGTGCCAGCAGCTTGGGGCGGGGAGACACAGATACGCAGTATTTT.

The genes are TRBV18 and TRBJ2-7; D unclear. V was clipped by 3 bases and J by 2 bases, with 11 bases between them. The length of the CDR3 is 14 residues. CDR1 and CDR2 from the germline V gene are KGHSH and LQKENI. The CDR3, as DNA: TGTGCCAGCTCACCGACACAGAACACCTACGAGCAGTACTTC. Amino acids: CASSPTQNTYEQYF.

The V gene is TRBV28, the J gene TRBJ1-1, with 8 bases identical to TRBD1. The germline V gene encodes CDR1 MDHEN and CDR2 SYDVKM. The ends lost 4 bases at V and 10 bases at J; junction bases unmatched: 17. The CDR3 runs 16 residues. The CDR3 loop is CASSSRGPNFNIRAFF. Here the CDR3 DNA reads TGTGCCAGCAGTTCCAGGGGGCCTAACTTTAACATTAGAGCTTTCTTT.

The chain combines TRBV5-4 with TRBJ2-3, with D possibly matching TRBD1 (6 bases). The V end was cut by 4 bases, the J end by 3 bases, with 15 bases between. CDR1 SGHNT and CDR2 YYREEE come from the germline V gene (reference sequence). The CDR3 consists of 15 residues. This CDR3 is CASSAQGALTDTQYF. The CDR3 nucleotides read TGTGCCAGCAGCGCACAGGGAGCACTTACAGATACGCAGTATTTT.

The rearrangement joins TRBV28 to TRBJ2-1; TRBD2 agrees at 8 bases. Per germline, CDR1 MDHEN and CDR2 SYDVKM. With 6 bases clipped from V and 4 bases from J, the junction kept 11 bases outside the gene matches. This CDR3 has 16 residues. The CDR3 loop is CASSLLSGGRYNEQFF. In DNA, the CDR3 is TGTGCCAGCAGCCTCCTCTCGGGGGGGAGATACAATGAGCAGTTCTTC.

The V and J genes are TRBV5-1 and TRBJ2-1; 7 bases fit TRBD2. CDR1 and CDR2 from the germline V gene are SGHRS and YFSETQ. The CDR3 has 12 amino acids. J was trimmed by 7 bases and V by 3 bases; bases with no gene match: 1. The CDR3 reads CASSWEGNEQFF. The CDR3, as DNA: TGCGCCAGCAGCTGGGAGGGTAATGAGCAGTTCTTC.

J is TRBJ2-2 and V is TRBV11-2, with TRBD2 identical over 8 bases. There are 14 residues in the CDR3. The J segment lost 5 bases and the V segment lost 5 bases, leaving 4 bases of the junction unmatched. Germline V gives CDR1 SGHAT, CDR2 FQNNGV. CDR3 DNA sequence: TGTGCCAGCAGCCCGCGACTAGCGACCGGGGAGCTGTTTTTT. This translates into CASSPRLATGELFF.

The rearrangement uses TRBV6-4 and TRBJ2-3; TRBD2 aligns across 14 bases. This CDR3 has 17 residues. Germline CDR1 MRHNA, CDR2 SNTAGT. The ends lost 8 bases at V and 1 base at J; junction bases unmatched: 8. CDR3 sequence reads: CASRTGLAGVCTDTQYF. CDR3 bases: TGTGCCAGCCGAACGGGACTAGCGGGAGTATGCACAGATACGCAGTATTTT.

V gene TRBV28 combines with J gene TRBJ1-6, with 9 bases that match TRBD1. The germline V gene encodes CDR1 MDHEN and CDR2 SYDVKM. Unmatched junction bases numbered 9, after V lost 5 bases and J lost 7 bases. The CDR3 covers 16 residues. The DNA of the CDR3 is TGTGCCAGCAGTACTGGGACAGGGTCTTCAAATTCACCCCTCCACTTT. This encodes CASSTGTGSSNSPLHF. Drawing the rest from reference TRBV28 and TRBJ1-6, the complete variable domain is DVKVTQSSRYLVKRTGEKVFLECVQDMDHENMFWYRQDPGLGLRLIYFSYDVKMKEKGDIPEGYSVSREKKERFSLILESASTNQTSMYLCASSTGTGSSNSPLHFGNGTRLTVT.

The chain is built from TRBV9 and TRBJ2-1; TRBD2 might be the D (6 bases). Germline assignment: CDR1 SGDLS and CDR2 YYNGEE. Trimming removed 2 bases at V and 3 bases at J, with 12 bases between. CDR3 length equals 15 residues. The CDR3 is CASSVGSPLYNEQFF. CDR3 bases: TGTGCCAGCAGCGTCGGGAGTCCACTCTACAATGAGCAGTTCTTC.

The chain joins TRBV19 to TRBJ1-2; TRBD1 agrees at 7 bases. The CDR3 covers 14 residues. CDR1 and CDR2 (germline): LNHDA, SQIVND (reference sequence). With 1 base clipped from V and 4 bases from J, the junction kept 3 bases outside the gene matches. Here the CDR3 reads CASSIGDSPYGYTF. DNA for the CDR3: TGTGCCAGTAGTATAGGGGACAGCCCCTATGGCTACACCTTC.

About this clone: Mismatch with germline at one junction end may stem from a read error. The chain employs TRBV3-1 (or the pseudogene TRBV3-2) and TRBJ2-7; TRBD1 matches at 11 bases. The CDR3 runs 14 residues. The germline V gene has CDR1 LGHDT and CDR2 YNNKEL (reference sequence). CDR3 DNA: TGTGCCAGCAGCCGGACAGGGGGCTCCCACGAGCAGTACTTC. Residues: CASSRTGGSHEQYF.

The chain combines TRBV27 with TRBJ1-2; 10 bases are shared with TRBD1. The length of the CDR3 is 16 residues. J lost 8 bases, V lost 5 bases, and 14 bases had no gene match. Germline V gene sequence: CDR1 MNHEY, CDR2 SMNVEV (reference sequence). CDR3 bases: TGTGCCAGCAGTGTCCGGGACAGGGGCCCTCTATACGGCTACACCTTC. It translates to CASSVRDRGPLYGYTF.

This clone occurred a few times. V is TRBV5-4 and J is TRBJ1-2; 10 positions agree with TRBD1. Germline CDR1 SGHNT, CDR2 YYREEE (reference sequence). The trim removed 4 bases at V and 4 bases at J, leaving 7 bases unmatched. This CDR3 is built from 15 residues. CDR3 sequence: CASSVAGTGAYGYTF. CDR3 nucleotide sequence: TGTGCCAGCAGCGTAGCCGGGACAGGGGCCTATGGCTACACCTTC.

This chain links TRBV6-5 with TRBJ1-2; no reliable D call. The V gene lost 0 bases and the J gene lost 3 bases, with 5 bases spanning the gap. The CDR3 runs 13 residues. Germline V lookup: CDR1 MNHEY, CDR2 SVGAGI. The CDR3 reads CASSYSRYYGYTF. CDR3 nucleotide sequence: TGTGCCAGCAGTTACTCGAGATACTATGGCTACACCTTC.

This chain connects TRBV6-6 to TRBJ2-1; D might be TRBD2 (7 bases). With 1 base removed from V and 12 bases from J, the gap between germline ends came to 16 bases. This CDR3 is 14 amino acids long. Germline values: CDR1 MNHNY, CDR2 SVGAGI (reference sequence). The CDR3 DNA is TGTGCCAGCAGTTACTTAGGGGGGGTAGAAGGGCAGTTCTTC. It codes for CASSYLGGVEGQFF.

Only one count was recorded for this clone. The gene calls are TRBV28 and TRBJ1-5; TRBD1 matches 12 bases. The CDR3 has 15 amino acids. Losses at the gene ends were 4 bases for V and 7 bases for J; bases not matched to a gene: 5. Germline-derived CDR1 and CDR2 are MDHEN and SYDVKM. The CDR3 sequence: CASSWGQGALQPQHF. The CDR3 DNA reads TGTGCCAGCAGTTGGGGACAGGGGGCCTTACAGCCCCAGCATTTT.

The chain combines TRBV19 with TRBJ1-5; D perhaps matches TRBD1 (6 bases). Trimming removed 7 bases at V and 1 base at J, with 14 bases between. Germline CDR1 LNHDA, CDR2 SQIVND (reference sequence). CDR3 size: 15 residues. Here the CDR3 reads CASKRGNPSNQPQHF. The CDR3 DNA sequence: TGTGCCAGTAAAAGGGGGAATCCAAGCAATCAGCCCCAGCATTTT.